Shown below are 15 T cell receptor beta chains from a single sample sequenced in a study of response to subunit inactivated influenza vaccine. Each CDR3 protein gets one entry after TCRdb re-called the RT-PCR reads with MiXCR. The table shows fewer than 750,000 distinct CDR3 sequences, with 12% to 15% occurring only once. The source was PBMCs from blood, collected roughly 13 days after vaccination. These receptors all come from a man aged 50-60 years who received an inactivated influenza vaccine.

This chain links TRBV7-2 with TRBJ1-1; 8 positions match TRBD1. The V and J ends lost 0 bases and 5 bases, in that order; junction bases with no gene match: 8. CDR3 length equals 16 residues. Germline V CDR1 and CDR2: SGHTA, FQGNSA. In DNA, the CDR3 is TGTGCCAGCAGCTTAGCTTCCACAGGGGGTGCGACTGAAGCTTTCTTT. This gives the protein CASSLASTGGATEAFF.

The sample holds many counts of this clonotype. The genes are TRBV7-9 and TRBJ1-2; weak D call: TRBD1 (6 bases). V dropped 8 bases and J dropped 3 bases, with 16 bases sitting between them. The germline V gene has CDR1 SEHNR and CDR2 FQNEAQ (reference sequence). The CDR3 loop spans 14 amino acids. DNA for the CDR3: TGTGCCAGCCGAGCCAATACAGGGCACTATGGCTACACCTTC. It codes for CASRANTGHYGYTF.

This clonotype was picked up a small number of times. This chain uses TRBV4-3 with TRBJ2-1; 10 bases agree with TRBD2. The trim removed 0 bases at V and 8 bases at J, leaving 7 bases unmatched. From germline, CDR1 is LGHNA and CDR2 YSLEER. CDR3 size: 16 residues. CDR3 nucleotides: TGCGCCAGCAGCCAAGAGCCCAGCGGGGGGGCCGATGAGCAGTTCTTC. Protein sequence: CASSQEPSGGADEQFF.

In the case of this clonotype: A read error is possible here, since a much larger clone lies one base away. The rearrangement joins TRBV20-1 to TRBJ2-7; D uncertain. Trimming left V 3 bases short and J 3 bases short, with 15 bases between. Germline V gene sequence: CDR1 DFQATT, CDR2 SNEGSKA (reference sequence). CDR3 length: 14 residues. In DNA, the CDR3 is TGCAGTGCTAGGGGGTACAGTGAGTTCTACGAGCAGTACTTC. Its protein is CSARGYSEFYEQYF.

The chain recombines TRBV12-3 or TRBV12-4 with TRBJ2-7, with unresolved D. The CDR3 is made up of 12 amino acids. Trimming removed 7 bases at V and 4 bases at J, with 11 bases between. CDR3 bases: TGTGCCAGCAAATATCAGAATTACGAGCAGTACTTC. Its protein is CASKYQNYEQYF.

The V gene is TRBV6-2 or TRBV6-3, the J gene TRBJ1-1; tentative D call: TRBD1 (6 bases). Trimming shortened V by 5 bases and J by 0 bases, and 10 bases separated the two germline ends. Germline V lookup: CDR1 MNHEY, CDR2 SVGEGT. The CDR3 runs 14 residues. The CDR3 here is CASSPYRVNTEAFF. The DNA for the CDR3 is TGTGCCAGCAGTCCTTACAGGGTGAACACTGAAGCTTTCTTT.

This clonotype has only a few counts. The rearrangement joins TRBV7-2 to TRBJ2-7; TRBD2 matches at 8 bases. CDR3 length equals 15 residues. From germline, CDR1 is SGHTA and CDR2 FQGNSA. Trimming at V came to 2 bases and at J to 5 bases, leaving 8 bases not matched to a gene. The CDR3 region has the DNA TGTGCCAGCAGCTTACCGGGACTAGTACATGACGAGCAGTACTTC. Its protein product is CASSLPGLVHDEQYF.

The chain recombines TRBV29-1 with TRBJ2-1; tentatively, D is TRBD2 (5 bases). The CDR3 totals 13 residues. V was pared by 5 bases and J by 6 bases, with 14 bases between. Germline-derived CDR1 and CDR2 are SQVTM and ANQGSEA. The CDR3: CSVRDYLSNEQFF. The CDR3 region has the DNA TGCAGCGTTCGCGACTACCTTTCCAATGAGCAGTTCTTC.

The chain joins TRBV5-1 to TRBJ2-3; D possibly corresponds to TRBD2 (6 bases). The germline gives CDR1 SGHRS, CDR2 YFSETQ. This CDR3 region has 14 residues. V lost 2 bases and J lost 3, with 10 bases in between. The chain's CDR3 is CASSFGGITDTQYF. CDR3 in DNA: TGCGCCAGCAGCTTTGGCGGGATTACAGATACGCAGTATTTT.

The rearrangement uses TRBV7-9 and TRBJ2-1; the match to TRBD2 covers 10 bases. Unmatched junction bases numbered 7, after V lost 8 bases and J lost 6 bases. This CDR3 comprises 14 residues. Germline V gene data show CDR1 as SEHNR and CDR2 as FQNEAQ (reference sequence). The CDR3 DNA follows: TGTGCCAGCGTGGGCCTAGCGGGGGCCAATGAGCAGTTCTTC. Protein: CASVGLAGANEQFF.

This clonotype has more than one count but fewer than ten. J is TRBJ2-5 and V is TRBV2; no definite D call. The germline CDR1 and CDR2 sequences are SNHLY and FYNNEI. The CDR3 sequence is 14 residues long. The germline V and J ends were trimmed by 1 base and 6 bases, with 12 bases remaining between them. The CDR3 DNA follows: TGTGCCAGCAGTGAAGGGCCCCTGAGAAAGACCCAGTACTTC. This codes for CASSEGPLRKTQYF.

The CDR3 loop reads CASRENREGRNNEQFF. Here the CDR3 DNA reads TGTGCCAGCAGGGAGAACCGGGAGGGCAGAAACAATGAGCAGTTCTTC. The J gene is TRBJ2-1, the V gene TRBV7-9; TRBD2 matches 8 bases. Germline V CDR1 and CDR2: SEHNR, FQNEAQ (reference sequence). This CDR3 has 16 amino acids. J gave up 5 bases and V 6 bases, and 12 bases lay outside the gene matches.

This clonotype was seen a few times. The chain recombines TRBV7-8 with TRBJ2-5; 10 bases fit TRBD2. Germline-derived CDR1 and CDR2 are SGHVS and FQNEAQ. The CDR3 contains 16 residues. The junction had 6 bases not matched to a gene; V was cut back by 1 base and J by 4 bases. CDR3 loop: CASSLDSGGTLETQYF. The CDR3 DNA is TGTGCCAGCAGCTTAGATAGCGGGGGGACGTTAGAGACCCAGTACTTC.

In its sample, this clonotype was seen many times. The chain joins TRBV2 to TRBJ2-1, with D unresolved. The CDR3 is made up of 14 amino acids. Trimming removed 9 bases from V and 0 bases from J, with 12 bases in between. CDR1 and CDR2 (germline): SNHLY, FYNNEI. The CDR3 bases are TGTGCCAGTAGAGCCGACCGCTCCTACAATGAGCAGTTCTTC. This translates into CASRADRSYNEQFF.

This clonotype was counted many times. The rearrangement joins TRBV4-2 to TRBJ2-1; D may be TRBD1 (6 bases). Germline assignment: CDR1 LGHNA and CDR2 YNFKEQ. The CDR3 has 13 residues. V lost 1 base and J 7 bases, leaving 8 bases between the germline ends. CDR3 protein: CASSQVTGNEQFF. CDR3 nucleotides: TGTGCCAGCAGCCAAGTGACAGGTAATGAGCAGTTCTTC.